What follows are 8 T cell receptor beta chains derived from one specimen sequenced in a study of blood T cell repertoires in COVID-19. Some clones are missing from TCRdb's copy, which holds only in-frame ones; the method was immunoSEQ multiplex PCR. Of about 270,000 clones listed, around 88% are singletons. Source material: peripheral blood. These receptors all stem from a man older than 75 with acute or convalescent COVID-19.

Comment on this clone: At one end, the junction sequence differs from germline, possibly due to a read error. The V gene is TRBV7-7, the J gene TRBJ2-7; 7 positions agree with TRBD1. This CDR3 has 13 residues. The V gene's germline CDR1 is SSHAT and CDR2 FNYEAQ (reference sequence). CDR3 bases: TGTGCTAGCAGCTCACAGGGGATGGGGGAGCAGTACTTC. Amino acids: CASSSQGMGEQYF.

This rearrangement joins TRBV7-9 to TRBJ2-2, with 7 bases aligning to TRBD2. The V gene end was trimmed by 4 bases and the J gene end by 3 bases; junction bases not matched to a gene: 11. The CDR3 is made up of 17 amino acids. Germline lookup yields CDR1 SEHNR and CDR2 FQNEAQ (reference sequence). The CDR3, as DNA: TGTGCCAGCAGCTCCGCTTCAGTGGGGGGGTACACCGGGGAGCTGTTTTTT. Amino acids: CASSSASVGGYTGELFF.

The chain is built from TRBV5-1 and TRBJ1-4, with TRBD1 as a possible D gene (5 bases). The germline V gene has CDR1 SGHRS and CDR2 YFSETQ. Trimming shortened V by 3 bases and J by 0 bases, and 12 bases separated the two germline ends. The CDR3 consists of 16 residues. The CDR3 sequence is CASSSKQVPTNEKLFF. CDR3 in DNA: TGCGCCAGCAGCTCGAAACAGGTCCCAACTAATGAAAAACTGTTTTTT. Full variable domain (outside the CDR3, taken from reference TRBV5-1 and TRBJ1-4): KAGVTQTPRYLIKTRGQQVTLSCSPISGHRSVSWYQQTPGQGLQFLFEYFSETQRNKGNFPGRFSGRQFSNSRSEMNVSTLELGDSALYLCASSSKQVPTNEKLFFGSGTQLSVL.

The CDR3 sequence: CSVEPGLAGGVGQFF. CDR3 bases: TGCAGCGTTGAGCCAGGACTAGCGGGAGGGGTAGGGCAGTTCTTC. The chain combines TRBV29-1 with TRBJ2-1; 15 nucleotides match TRBD2. The CDR3 is made up of 15 amino acids. Per germline, CDR1 SQVTM and CDR2 ANQGSEA. Unmatched junction bases numbered 9, after V lost 3 bases and J lost 12 bases.

V usage is TRBV9 and J usage is TRBJ2-5, with 11 positions matching TRBD1. Germline CDR1 and CDR2: SGDLS and YYNGEE. The CDR3 contains 16 residues. The V gene end was trimmed by 4 bases and the J gene end by 7 bases; junction bases not matched to a gene: 12. The CDR3 DNA follows: TGTGCCAGCAGCCCCTCCTTCGCGGGACAGGGGGGGACCCAGTACTTC. This codes for CASSPSFAGQGGTQYF. The entire variable domain, with the rest obtained from reference TRBV9 and TRBJ2-5, is as follows: DSGVTQTPKHLITATGQRVTLRCSPRSGDLSVYWYQQSLDQGLQFLIQYYNGEERAKGNILERFSAQQFPDLHSELNLSSLELGDSALYFCASSPSFAGQGGTQYFGPGTRLLVL.

This clone came up once. The genes are TRBV6-5 and TRBJ1-2; TRBD1 aligns across 8 bases. The CDR3 sequence is 13 residues long. The germline CDR1 and CDR2 sequences are MNHEY and SVGAGI. V lost 7 bases to trimming and J lost 8 bases; unmatched junction nucleotides: 9. The CDR3 DNA sequence: TGTGCCAGCATCAGGGGGCAGGGTGGCGGCTACACCTTC. Its protein is CASIRGQGGGYTF.

The gene calls are TRBV14 and TRBJ2-6; D gene uncertain. Trimming took off 0 bases at V and 0 bases at J, with 12 bases between the two ends. The CDR3 spans 18 residues. Looked up from germline, CDR1 is SGHDN and CDR2 is FVKESK. The CDR3 bases are TGTGCCAGCAGCCAAGAACTATCGGGTAGCTCTGGGGCCAACGTCCTGACTTTC. This encodes CASSQELSGSSGANVLTF.

The chain joins TRBV12-3 or TRBV12-4 to TRBJ1-5; D call uncertain. CDR3 size: 13 residues. V lost 5 bases to trimming and J lost 9 bases, with 14 bases between them. CDR3 sequence reads: CASSTDSIGPQHF. Written as DNA, the CDR3 is TGTGCCAGCAGTACTGACTCCATCGGGCCCCAGCATTTT.